The 5 T cell receptor beta chains below come from one sample, sequenced in a study of beta chain features in type 1 diabetes. The antigens these receptors bind are not known. Study-level points and caveats: Researchers report that Type 1 diabetes patients had moderately but significantly shorter TCRB CDR3s across all four CD4+ subsets.

TCRB transcripts that were expressed got sequenced, as all of the isolated RNA had been reverse transcribed. Sequencing used immunoSEQ multiplex PCR; TCRdb keeps in-frame clones, though not all of them. The sample holds about 120,000 clones, 16% seen once. The sequenced sample consisted of central memory CD4+ T cells from blood. The receptors were gathered from a man aged 25-45 years with type 1 diabetes.

This clone has at least ten counts. The chain employs TRBV4-2 and TRBJ2-1, with D unclear. Trimming pared 3 bases from V and 5 bases from J, leaving 11 bases between. The V gene's germline CDR1 is LGHNA and CDR2 YNFKEQ. This CDR3 is 14 amino acids long. The CDR3 here is CASSQPTGNNEQFF. As DNA, the CDR3 is TGTGCCAGCAGCCAGCCAACGGGTAACAATGAGCAGTTCTTC.

This clone occurred a few times. The chain employs TRBV11-2 and TRBJ1-2; D unclear. The V end lost 0 bases, the J end lost 1 base, and 9 bases lay between the germline ends. From germline, CDR1 is SGHAT and CDR2 FQNNGV. The CDR3 consists of 15 residues. The CDR3, as DNA: TGTGCCAGCAGCTTAGATCCGTCCAGTAACTATGGCTACACCTTC. Amino acid sequence: CASSLDPSSNYGYTF.

V gene TRBV4-3 combines with J gene TRBJ1-2; 12 bases map to TRBD1. This CDR3 is built from 17 residues. CDR1 and CDR2 (germline): LGHNA, YSLEER. Unmatched junction bases numbered 11, after V lost 4 bases and J lost 5 bases. CDR3 loop: CASSPGTGGAWGYGYTF. Here the CDR3 DNA reads TGCGCCAGCAGCCCCGGGACAGGGGGCGCTTGGGGGTATGGCTACACCTTC.

This clone was recorded a few times. The rearrangement uses TRBV25-1 and TRBJ1-1; 7 nucleotides align to TRBD1. The CDR3 has 12 amino acids. Germline-derived CDR1 and CDR2 are MGHDK and SYGVNS. After removal of 6 bases from V and 6 bases from J, the junction contained 4 bases not matched to a gene. The CDR3 sequence: CASSPDRAEAFF. The CDR3 nucleotides are TGTGCCAGCAGCCCAGACAGGGCTGAAGCTTTCTTT.

This clone was found many times. The CDR3 coding sequence is TGTGCCAGCAGCTCCACGGGACAGGGGCATGAAAAACTGTTTTTT. Translated, it gives CASSSTGQGHEKLFF. The J gene is TRBJ1-4, the V gene TRBV12-1; the D call in the table, TRBD1, was not verified against the DNA. TRBV12-1 is marked as a pseudogene. The CDR3 consists of 15 residues.